Listed here are 28 T cell receptor beta chains from one sample, sequenced in a study of T cell repertoires in cytomegalovirus infection. Each CDR3 protein is one row after TCRdb ran MiXCR on the reads. The sample has 150,000 to 200,000 distinct CDR3 sequences, under 30% seen once. The sample taken for sequencing was PBMCs. The receptors stem from a human donor in good health (CMV status not recorded). Some clones in this sample may be carry-over from other donors' samples.

This clonotype was recorded at least ten times. The J gene is TRBJ2-1, the V gene TRBV7-2, with 7 positions matching TRBD1. V shed 6 bases, J shed 1 base, and the junction held 9 bases outside the gene matches. Per germline, CDR1 SGHTA and CDR2 FQGNSA. The CDR3 sequence is 16 residues long. CDR3 amino acids: CASSLGTAGSYNEQFF. As DNA, the CDR3 is TGTGCCAGCAGTCTTGGGACAGCTGGGTCCTACAATGAGCAGTTCTTC.

Written as DNA, the CDR3 is TGCGCCAGCAGCTTGATCCCGGGACAGGGGGACAATGAGCAGTTCTTC. Amino acid sequence: CASSLIPGQGDNEQFF. The chain is built from TRBV5-1 and TRBJ2-1, with 11 bases aligning to TRBD1. Germline V gene lookup returns CDR1 SGHRS and CDR2 YFSETQ. This CDR3 comprises 16 residues. The V gene end was trimmed by 1 base and the J gene end by 5 bases; junction bases not matched to a gene: 5.

The chain links TRBV13 to TRBJ1-3; D is possibly TRBD1 (5 bases). V lost 5 bases and J 0 bases, leaving 23 bases between the germline ends. The CDR3 runs to 19 residues. Germline CDR1 PRHDT, CDR2 FYEKMQ (reference sequence). CDR3 sequence: CASSPSGTGFLSSGNTIYF. The CDR3 bases are TGTGCCAGCAGCCCCAGTGGGACGGGCTTCCTGAGCTCTGGAAACACCATATATTTT.

Only a few counts were recorded for this clonotype. The J gene is TRBJ2-2, the V gene TRBV14, with D hard to call. This CDR3 contains 12 residues. V gave up 1 base and J gave up 6 bases, with 3 bases separating them. Germline-derived CDR1 and CDR2 are SGHDN and FVKESK. The CDR3 sequence is CASSQGAGELFF. CDR3 in DNA: TGTGCCAGCAGCCAAGGAGCCGGGGAGCTGTTTTTT.

This clonotype was counted at least ten times. V and J are TRBV7-8 and TRBJ2-7, with TRBD1 matching 7 bases. The trim removed 5 bases at V and 3 bases at J, leaving 7 bases unmatched. Germline-derived CDR1 and CDR2 are SGHVS and FQNEAQ. This CDR3 has 14 amino acids. The CDR3 sequence: CASSPSTGYYEQYF. The CDR3 DNA reads as TGTGCCAGCAGCCCTTCGACAGGGTACTACGAGCAGTACTTC.

V gene TRBV4-2 combines with J gene TRBJ2-1; D remains ambiguous. The CDR3 is 13 amino acids. Germline CDR1 reads LGHNA; CDR2 reads YNFKEQ. Trimming removed 6 bases at V and 8 bases at J, with 14 bases between. The CDR3 region is CASRGALLDEQFF. DNA for the CDR3: TGTGCCAGCAGGGGCGCCCTACTTGATGAGCAGTTCTTC.

The genes are TRBV5-1 and TRBJ2-7, with D perhaps TRBD1 (5 bases). Deletions cut 3 bases from V and 2 bases from J, with 12 bases between. In germline, CDR1 is SGHRS, CDR2 YFSETQ. The CDR3 sequence is 14 residues long. CDR3 region: CASSSKGVTYEQYF. CDR3 nucleotide sequence: TGCGCCAGCAGCTCGAAAGGGGTAACCTACGAGCAGTACTTC.

The table lists this clonotype with a few counts. This chain links TRBV7-9 with TRBJ1-2, with TRBD1 matching 9 bases. CDR1 is SEHNR, CDR2 FQNEAQ, per germline (reference sequence). The CDR3 loop spans 13 amino acids. Trimming at V came to 3 bases and at J to 7 bases, leaving 3 bases not matched to a gene. As DNA, the CDR3 is TGTGCCAGCAGCTTTGGGACAGGGAGTGGCTACACCTTC. Amino acid sequence: CASSFGTGSGYTF.

The rearrangement links TRBV19 to TRBJ1-6, with 12 bases lining up with TRBD1. CDR3 length equals 16 residues. Germline V gene sequence: CDR1 LNHDA, CDR2 SQIVND (reference sequence). V trimming: 5 bases; J trimming: 6 bases; junction bases outside the gene matches: 5. CDR3 coding DNA: TGTGCCAGTAGTCGGGACAGGGGGCTCTCTAATTCACCCCTCCACTTT. Encoded protein: CASSRDRGLSNSPLHF.

The chain employs TRBV6-2 or TRBV6-3 and TRBJ2-7, with D maybe TRBD2 (5 bases). CDR1 MNHEY and CDR2 SVGEGT come from the germline V gene. This CDR3 comprises 15 residues. The germline V and J ends were trimmed by 7 bases and 0 bases, with 16 bases remaining between them. The CDR3 region has the DNA TGTGCCAGCAAGAGGGCATACCCCCTCTCCTACGAGCAGTACTTC. This encodes CASKRAYPLSYEQYF.

V is TRBV11-2 and J is TRBJ2-2; D might be TRBD1 (7 bases). From germline, CDR1 is SGHAT and CDR2 FQNNGV. V gave up 5 bases and J gave up 6 bases, with 16 bases separating them. The CDR3 contains 15 residues. The chain's CDR3 is CASSEGAWEAGELFF. The CDR3 region has the DNA TGTGCCAGCAGCGAGGGGGCTTGGGAGGCCGGGGAGCTGTTTTTT.

Only a few counts were recorded for this clonotype. This chain joins TRBV12-5 and TRBJ2-7; D may be TRBD2 (5 bases). CDR1 and CDR2 (germline): LGHNT, FRNRAP. The CDR3 consists of 14 residues. V was pared by 4 bases and J by 7 bases, with 17 bases between. CDR3 DNA: TGTGCTAGTGGTTCCACGACTGTCTCGGGGGAGCAGTACTTC. Protein product: CASGSTTVSGEQYF. Full variable domain (remainder filled in from reference TRBV12-5 and TRBJ2-7): DARVTQTPRHKVTEMGQEVTMRCQPILGHNTVFWYRQTMMQGLELLAYFRNRAPLDDSGMPKDRFSAEMPDATLATLKIQPSEPRDSAVYFCASGSTTVSGEQYFGPGTRLTVT.

This clonotype was seen a few times. The V call is TRBV6-5, the J call TRBJ1-6, with unresolved D. The CDR3 covers 14 residues. Deletions cut 7 bases from V and 0 bases from J, with 7 bases between. Germline V gene sequence: CDR1 MNHEY, CDR2 SVGAGI. CDR3 in DNA: TGTGCCAGCATGAGATCCTCCTATAATTCACCCCTCCACTTT. Translated, it gives CASMRSSYNSPLHF.

V and J are TRBV27 and TRBJ2-1; 11 positions match TRBD2. The CDR3 is 16 residues long. V lost 4 bases to trimming and J lost 4 bases; unmatched junction nucleotides: 6. Germline V gene sequence: CDR1 MNHEY, CDR2 SMNVEV (reference sequence). CDR3 DNA sequence: TGTGCCAGCAGTTCAACCGGGACTAGCGGTTACAATGAGCAGTTCTTC. This translates into CASSSTGTSGYNEQFF.

A remark on this clonotype: Sequence at one end of the junction differs from germline and may be a read error. The rearrangement links TRBV12-3 or TRBV12-4 to TRBJ1-3; 9 positions match TRBD1. CDR3 length: 15 amino acids. In DNA, the CDR3 is TGTTCCAGCGTTGGGACAGGGAGCTCTGGAAACACCATATATTTT. Protein sequence: CSSVGTGSSGNTIYF.

For this clonotype: The junction does not match germline at one end; this may be a read error. The rearrangement uses TRBV5-6 and TRBJ1-2; D is undetermined. CDR1 and CDR2 from the germline V gene are SGHDT and YYEEEE. This CDR3 contains 11 residues. Here the CDR3 reads CASSLAGHGYF. The CDR3 bases are TGTGCCAGCAGCTTGGCCGGGCACGGATACTTC.

There are a few counts of this clonotype. The chain combines TRBV7-8 with TRBJ1-3; TRBD1 matches at 8 bases. After removal of 2 bases from V and 0 bases from J, the junction contained 6 bases not matched to a gene. CDR3 size: 17 residues. Germline V CDR1 and CDR2: SGHVS, FQNEAQ. CDR3 DNA sequence: TGTGCCAGCAGCTTACAATGGGACAGGAGCTCTGGAAACACCATATATTTT. Translation gives CASSLQWDRSSGNTIYF.

V and J are TRBV12-3 or TRBV12-4 and TRBJ1-5, with 7 nucleotides matching TRBD1. V shed 4 bases and J 6 bases; nucleotides not matched to a gene: 9. The CDR3 is 15 amino acids. The CDR3 region is CASSWNRGRSQPQHF. In DNA, the CDR3 is TGTGCCAGCAGTTGGAACAGGGGAAGGAGTCAGCCCCAGCATTTT.

This clonotype was found many times. The chain uses TRBV12-3 or TRBV12-4 and TRBJ2-4; D is unclear. The CDR3 runs 12 residues. V was pared by 3 bases and J by 7 bases, with 7 bases between. The CDR3 sequence is CASSLGGNIQYF. CDR3 coding DNA: TGTGCCAGCAGTTTGGGTGGGAACATTCAGTACTTC.

CDR3 residues: CASSIGVGNRPQETQYF. The CDR3 bases are TGTGCCAGTAGTATAGGAGTGGGGAACCGGCCTCAAGAGACCCAGTACTTC. The J gene is TRBJ2-5, the V gene TRBV19; D gene unclear. V lost 1 base to trimming and J lost 2 bases, with 17 bases between them. Germline CDR1 is LNHDA and CDR2 is SQIVND (reference sequence). This CDR3 comprises 17 residues.

This clonotype occurred a few times. The V gene is TRBV12-3 or TRBV12-4, the J gene TRBJ1-2, with a possible D match to TRBD1 (5 bases). Trimming removed 6 bases from V and 7 bases from J, with 15 bases in between. The CDR3 sequence is 13 residues long. The CDR3, as DNA: TGTGCCAGCAGCACGAAACCAGGGATTGGCTACACCTTC. Amino acids: CASSTKPGIGYTF.

This clonotype came up a few times. The chain has TRBV7-2 and TRBJ1-2, with D maybe TRBD1 (6 bases). CDR1 is SGHTA, CDR2 FQGNSA, per germline. The length of the CDR3 is 15 residues. V was cut by 1 base and J by 4 bases, with 13 bases left in between. The DNA of the CDR3 is TGTGCCAGCAGCTTAGATGGGGGCATTGGCTATGGCTACACCTTC. Amino acid sequence: CASSLDGGIGYGYTF. Using reference TRBV7-2 and TRBJ1-2 for the parts outside the CDR3, the full variable domain is GAGVSQSPSNKVTEKGKDVELRCDPISGHTALYWYRQSLGQGLEFLIYFQGNSAPDKSGLPSDRFSAERTGGSVSTLTIQRTQQEDSAVYLCASSLDGGIGYGYTFGSGTRLTVV.

The genes are TRBV20-1 and TRBJ1-5, with D possibly matching TRBD1 (5 bases). CDR1 is DFQATT and CDR2 is SNEGSKA in the germline V gene (reference sequence). Trimming removed 1 base at V and 8 bases at J, with 15 bases between. This CDR3 is built from 14 residues. CDR3 residues: CSARGPGRDEPQHF. In nucleotides, the CDR3 is TGCAGTGCTAGAGGCCCAGGCAGGGATGAGCCCCAGCATTTT.

Ten or more counts support this clonotype. The rearrangement joins TRBV7-2 to TRBJ1-1; D perhaps matches TRBD1 (5 bases). This CDR3 has 16 amino acids. V was shortened by 5 bases and J by 6 bases, with 22 bases between the two germline ends. Germline CDR1 SGHTA, CDR2 FQGNSA. CDR3 loop: CASSPRMGLASPEAFF. The CDR3 DNA reads as TGTGCCAGCAGCCCACGGATGGGGCTGGCAAGTCCTGAAGCTTTCTTT. The whole variable domain, filled in from reference TRBV7-2 and TRBJ1-1, reads GAGVSQSPSNKVTEKGKDVELRCDPISGHTALYWYRQSLGQGLEFLIYFQGNSAPDKSGLPSDRFSAERTGGSVSTLTIQRTQQEDSAVYLCASSPRMGLASPEAFFGQGTRLTVV.

This clonotype was observed a handful of times. The gene calls are TRBV19 and TRBJ1-4, with 9 bases that match TRBD1. Looked up from germline, CDR1 is LNHDA and CDR2 is SQIVND (reference sequence). With 6 bases clipped from V and 8 bases from J, the junction kept 13 bases outside the gene matches. The CDR3 spans 16 residues. The CDR3 sequence is CASSPGTGTEGEKLFF. In DNA form, the CDR3 reads TGTGCCAGTAGCCCCGGGACAGGGACCGAAGGGGAAAAACTGTTTTTT.

J is TRBJ1-4 and V is TRBV6-6; 10 positions match TRBD1. CDR1 and CDR2 (germline): MNHNY, SVGAGI (reference sequence). V shed 8 bases, J shed 16 bases, and the junction held 13 bases outside the gene matches. The CDR3 length is 13 residues. In DNA, the CDR3 is TGTGCCAGCGGTATCTCGACAGGGGGCAGAGGGTTTTTT. It codes for CASGISTGGRGFF.

V and J are TRBV14 and TRBJ1-1; 8 bases map to TRBD1. After removal of 0 bases from V and 7 bases from J, the junction contained 7 bases not matched to a gene. CDR1 is SGHDN and CDR2 is FVKESK in the germline V gene. This CDR3 contains 15 residues. The CDR3 region has the DNA TGTGCCAGCAGCCAAGATCGGCAGGGGGCTCGTGAAGCTTTCTTT. Amino acid sequence: CASSQDRQGAREAFF.

This clonotype was observed once. Germline is not matched at one junction end, which may reflect a read error. The chain recombines TRBV7-7 with TRBJ2-7, with TRBD1 as a possible D gene (6 bases). Germline-derived CDR1 and CDR2 are SSHAT and FNYEAQ (reference sequence). This CDR3 has 14 amino acids. CDR3 sequence (DNA): TGTGCTAGCAGCTTGGACAGCAACTCCTACGAGCAGTACTTC. Encoded protein: CASSLDSNSYEQYF.